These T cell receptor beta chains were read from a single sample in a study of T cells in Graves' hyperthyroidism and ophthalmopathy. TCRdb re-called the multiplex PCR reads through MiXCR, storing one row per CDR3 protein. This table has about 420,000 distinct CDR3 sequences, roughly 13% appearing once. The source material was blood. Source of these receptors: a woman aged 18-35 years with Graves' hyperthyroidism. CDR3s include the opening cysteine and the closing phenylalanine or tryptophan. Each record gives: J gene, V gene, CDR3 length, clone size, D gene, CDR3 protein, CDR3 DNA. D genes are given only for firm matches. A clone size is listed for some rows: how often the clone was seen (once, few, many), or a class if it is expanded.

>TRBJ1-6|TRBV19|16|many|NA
CASTVGQSSYNSPLHF
TGTGCCAGTACCGTAGGACAGAGCTCCTATAATTCACCCCTCCACTTT
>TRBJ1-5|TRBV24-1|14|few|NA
CATSDHGGLGPQHF
TGTGCCACCAGTGACCACGGGGGTCTTGGGCCCCAGCATTTT
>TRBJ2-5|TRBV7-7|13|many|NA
CASSLTLFRDQYF
TGTGCTAGCAGCTTAACACTATTCCGGGACCAGTACTTC
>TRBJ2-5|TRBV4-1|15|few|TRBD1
CASSQLQGDEETQYF
TGCGCCAGCAGCCAATTACAGGGGGACGAAGAGACCCAGTACTTC
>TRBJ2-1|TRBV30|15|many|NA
CAWSVLPLTYNEQFF
TGTGCCTGGAGTGTACTTCCCTTAACCTACAATGAGCAGTTCTTC
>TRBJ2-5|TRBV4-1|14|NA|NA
CASSQDGGIETQYF
TGCGCCAGCAGCCAAGATGGAGGGATAGAGACCCAGTACTTC
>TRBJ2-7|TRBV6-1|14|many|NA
CASSLKGRGYEQYF
TGTGCCAGCAGCCTGAAGGGCAGGGGCTACGAGCAGTACTTC
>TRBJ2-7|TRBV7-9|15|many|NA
CASSLVSQGSREQYF
TGTGCCAGCAGCTTAGTCAGCCAGGGCTCTCGAGAGCAGTACTTC
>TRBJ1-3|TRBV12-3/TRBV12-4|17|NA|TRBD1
CASSLPSSGGNGNTIYF
TGTGCCAGCAGTTTACCTAGCTCAGGGGGAAATGGAAACACCATATATTTT
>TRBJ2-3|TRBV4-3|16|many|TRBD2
CASSRRAGAITDTQYF
TGCGCCAGCAGCCGGAGAGCGGGAGCGATTACAGATACGCAGTATTTT
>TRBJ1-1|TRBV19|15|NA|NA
CASSAWRGTATEAFF
TGTGCCAGTAGTGCCTGGCGGGGGACCGCTACGGAAGCTTTCTTT
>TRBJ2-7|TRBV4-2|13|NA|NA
CASSPVVSDEQYF
TGTGCCAGCAGCCCAGTCGTGTCGGACGAGCAGTACTTC
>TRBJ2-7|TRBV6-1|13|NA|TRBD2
CATRGGGSYEQYF
TGTGCCACCCGGGGGGGGGGCTCCTACGAGCAGTACTTC
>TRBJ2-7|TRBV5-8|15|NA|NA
CASSSRGGIFYEQYF
TGTGCCAGCAGCTCCCGAGGCGGGATCTTCTACGAGCAGTACTTC
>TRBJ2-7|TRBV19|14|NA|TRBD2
CASSPRTSAEEQYF
TGTGCCAGTAGTCCGCGGACTAGCGCCGAGGAGCAGTACTTC
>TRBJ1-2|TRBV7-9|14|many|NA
CASSGRGANYGYTF
TGTGCCAGCAGCGGCCGGGGTGCGAACTATGGCTACACCTTC
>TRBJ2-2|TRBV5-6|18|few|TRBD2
CASSLVLLAGFNTGELFF
TGTGCCAGCAGCTTGGTACTACTAGCGGGTTTTAACACCGGGGAGCTGTTTTTT
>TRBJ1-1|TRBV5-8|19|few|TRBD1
CASSSVPGQGNIGYTEAFF
TGTGCCAGCAGCTCTGTCCCGGGACAGGGGAATATAGGGTACACTGAAGCTTTCTTT
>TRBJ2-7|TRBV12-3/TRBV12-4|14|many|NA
CASTLGGSMAEQYF
TGTGCCAGCACCCTCGGGGGTTCAATGGCCGAGCAGTACTTC
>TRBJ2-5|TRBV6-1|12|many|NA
CASSRTWETQYF
TGTGCCAGCAGTCGAACTTGGGAGACCCAGTACTTC
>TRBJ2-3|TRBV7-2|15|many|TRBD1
CASSTGTGRADTQYF
TGTGCCAGCAGCACCGGGACAGGGCGTGCAGATACGCAGTATTTT
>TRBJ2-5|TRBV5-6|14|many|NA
CASSPLGYQETQYF
TGTGCCAGCAGCCCCCTCGGGTACCAAGAGACCCAGTACTTC
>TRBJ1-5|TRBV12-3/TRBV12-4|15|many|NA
CASSATGAGNQPQHF
TGTGCCAGCAGCGCGACCGGCGCCGGCAATCAGCCCCAGCATTTT
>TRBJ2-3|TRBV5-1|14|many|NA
CASSSGLTADTQYF
TGCGCCAGCAGCTCGGGACTCACGGCAGATACGCAGTATTTT
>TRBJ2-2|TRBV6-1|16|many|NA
CASRPAGQTNTGELFF
TGTGCCAGCAGACCGGCGGGACAGACTAACACCGGGGAGCTGTTTTTT
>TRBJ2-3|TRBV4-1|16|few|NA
CASSQDDAGAIDTQYF
TGCGCCAGCAGCCAAGATGATGCAGGGGCCATAGATACGCAGTATTTT
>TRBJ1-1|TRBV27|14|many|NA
CASSFRGSNTEAFF
TGTGCCAGCAGTTTTCGGGGGTCGAACACTGAAGCTTTCTTT
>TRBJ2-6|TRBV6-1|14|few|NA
CASSDSGGANVLTF
TGTGCCAGCAGTGACAGCGGTGGGGCCAACGTCCTGACTTTC
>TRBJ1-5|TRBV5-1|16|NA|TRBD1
CASSVNGQGPGGAQHF
TGCGCCAGCAGCGTAAACGGACAGGGGCCGGGTGGTGCCCAGCATTTT
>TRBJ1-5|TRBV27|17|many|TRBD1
CASSLSGGQGDNQPQHF
TGTGCCAGCAGTTTATCGGGCGGGCAGGGGGACAATCAGCCCCAGCATTTT
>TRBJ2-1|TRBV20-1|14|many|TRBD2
CSARVAGGLNEQFF
TGCAGTGCTAGAGTTGCGGGAGGGCTTAATGAGCAGTTCTTC
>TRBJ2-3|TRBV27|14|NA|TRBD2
CASSPVTSGYTQYF
TGTGCCAGCAGCCCGGTCACTAGCGGGTATACGCAGTATTTT
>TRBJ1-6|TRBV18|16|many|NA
CASSLPSTGINSPLHF
TGTGCCAGCTCACTTCCTTCGACAGGCATTAATTCACCCCTCCACTTT
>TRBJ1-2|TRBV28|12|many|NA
CASSLIGSGYTF
TGTGCCAGCAGTTTGATCGGGTCTGGCTACACCTTC
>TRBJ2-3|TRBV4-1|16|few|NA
CASSQEDHSTGDTQYF
TGCGCCAGCAGCCAAGAGGACCATAGTACGGGAGATACGCAGTATTTT
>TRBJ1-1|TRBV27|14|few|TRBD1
CASATTGTGGIAFF
TGTGCCAGCGCTACAACCGGGACAGGGGGAATAGCTTTCTTT
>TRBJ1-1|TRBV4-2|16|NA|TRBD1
CASSQARTGTNTEAFF
TGTGCCAGCAGCCAAGCCAGGACAGGGACGAACACTGAAGCTTTCTTT
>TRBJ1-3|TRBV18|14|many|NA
CASSPQGMEDTIYF
TGTGCCAGCTCACCGCAGGGAATGGAGGACACCATATATTTT
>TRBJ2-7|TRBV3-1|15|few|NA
CASSQGVGPTYEQYF
TGTGCCAGCAGCCAAGGGGTAGGACCCACCTACGAGCAGTACTTC
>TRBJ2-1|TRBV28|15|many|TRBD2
CASSQGTSGSNEQFF
TGTGCCAGCAGTCAGGGGACTAGCGGGAGTAATGAGCAGTTCTTC
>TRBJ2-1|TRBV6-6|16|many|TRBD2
CASSYSGLAGYNEQFF
TGTGCCAGCAGTTACTCGGGACTAGCGGGATACAATGAGCAGTTCTTC
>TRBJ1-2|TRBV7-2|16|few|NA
CASSLMGHRVDYGYTF
TGTGCCAGCAGCCTCATGGGACACAGAGTAGACTATGGCTACACCTTC
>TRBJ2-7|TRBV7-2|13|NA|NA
CASTAGVWYEQYF
TGTGCCAGCACCGCCGGAGTCTGGTACGAGCAGTACTTC
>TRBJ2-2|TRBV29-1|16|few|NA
CSVPGPGRGWTGELFF
TGCAGCGTTCCGGGGCCAGGGAGAGGATGGACCGGGGAGCTGTTTTTT
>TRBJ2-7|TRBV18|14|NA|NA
CASSPDASPYGQYF
TGTGCCAGCTCACCAGACGCCAGCCCCTACGGGCAGTACTTC
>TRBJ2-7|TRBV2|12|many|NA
CASWEWLNEQYF
TGTGCCAGCTGGGAGTGGTTGAACGAGCAGTACTTC
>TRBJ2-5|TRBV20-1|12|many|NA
CSALDIQETQYF
TGCAGTGCTCTGGACATCCAAGAGACCCAGTACTTC
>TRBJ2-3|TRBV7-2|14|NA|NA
CASSPPGVPDTQYF
TGTGCCAGCAGCCCCCCCGGGGTTCCAGATACGCAGTATTTT
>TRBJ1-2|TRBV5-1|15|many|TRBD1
CASRPRPTGGFGYTF
TGCGCCAGCAGACCAAGACCTACAGGGGGCTTTGGCTACACCTTC
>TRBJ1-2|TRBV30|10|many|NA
CAWRQVGYTF
TGTGCCTGGCGGCAGGTGGGCTACACCTTC
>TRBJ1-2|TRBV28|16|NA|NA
CASSSHGTHTNYGYTF
TGTGCCAGCAGTTCTCACGGGACCCACACTAACTATGGCTACACCTTC
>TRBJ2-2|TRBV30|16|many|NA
CAWSVGAGRNTGELFF
TGTGCCTGGAGTGTTGGGGCGGGGAGGAACACCGGGGAGCTGTTTTTT